Listed here are 19 T cell receptor beta chains from one sample, sequenced in a study of T cell responses to AZD1222 COVID-19 vaccine. Generated by immunoSEQ multiplex PCR, the TCRdb table keeps only in-frame clones and is missing some. The table lists about 120,000 clones, about 87% of them singletons. The source material was peripheral blood, sampled on day 0 of AZD1222 vaccination. The origin of the receptors is an adult in good health.

V usage is TRBV18 and J usage is TRBJ2-5, with D possibly matching TRBD2 (5 bases). CDR1 is KGHSH and CDR2 is LQKENI in the germline V gene. Trimming removed 1 base from V and 6 bases from J, with 9 bases in between. This CDR3 spans 13 amino acids. CDR3 bases: TGTGCCAGCTCACCACGAGGGATGCAGACCCAGTACTTC. Encoded protein: CASSPRGMQTQYF.

V gene TRBV7-9 combines with J gene TRBJ1-6; unclear D gene. Trimming took off 1 base at V and 9 bases at J, with 4 bases between the two ends. The CDR3 loop spans 12 amino acids. Germline V gene data show CDR1 as SEHNR and CDR2 as FQNEAQ (reference sequence). CDR3 sequence (DNA): TGTGCCAGCAGCTTAGATTTTTCACCCCTCCACTTT. Protein product: CASSLDFSPLHF.

The genes are TRBV25-1 and TRBJ1-2; 11 bases are shared with TRBD1. This CDR3 region has 13 residues. The trim removed 6 bases at V and 5 bases at J, leaving 2 bases unmatched. The germline V gene has CDR1 MGHDK and CDR2 SYGVNS. CDR3 nucleotides: TGTGCCAGCAGCCGGGACAGGGGGTATGGCTACACCTTC. Amino acid sequence: CASSRDRGYGYTF.

V is TRBV5-1 and J is TRBJ1-2; D unresolved. Germline assignment: CDR1 SGHRS and CDR2 YFSETQ. The CDR3 has 13 residues. Trimming removed 4 bases from V and 5 bases from J, with 12 bases in between. The DNA for the CDR3 is TGCGCCAGCAGCCCCCGGGGAGGATATGGCTACACCTTC. Encoded protein: CASSPRGGYGYTF. The full variable domain, completed using reference TRBV5-1 and TRBJ1-2, is KAGVTQTPRYLIKTRGQQVTLSCSPISGHRSVSWYQQTPGQGLQFLFEYFSETQRNKGNFPGRFSGRQFSNSRSEMNVSTLELGDSALYLCASSPRGGYGYTFGSGTRLTVV.

The chain's CDR3 is CASSPQGNQPQHF. CDR3 DNA sequence: TGTGCCAGCTCCCCGCAAGGGAATCAGCCCCAGCATTTT. This rearrangement joins TRBV18 to TRBJ1-5; D remains ambiguous. CDR3 size: 13 residues. Trimming shortened V by 6 bases and J by 4 bases, and 10 bases separated the two germline ends. CDR1 is KGHSH, CDR2 LQKENI, per germline.

This chain links TRBV2 with TRBJ2-7; D could derive from TRBD1 or TRBD2 (5 bases each). Per germline, CDR1 SNHLY and CDR2 FYNNEI. This CDR3 has 14 amino acids. The ends were cut back, 7 bases at V and 1 base at J, with 14 bases in the middle. Written as DNA, the CDR3 is TGTGCCAGCATCCCCCGTGAGGGGTCCTACGAGCAGTACTTC. Its translation is CASIPREGSYEQYF.

The V and J genes are TRBV18 and TRBJ1-3, with 7 bases lining up with TRBD1. V lost 2 bases, J lost 2 bases, and 3 bases stayed unmatched. CDR3 length: 15 residues. CDR1 is KGHSH and CDR2 is LQKENI in the germline V gene. CDR3 in amino acids: CASSPAQGAGNTIYF. The CDR3 nucleotides read TGTGCCAGCTCACCAGCGCAGGGGGCTGGAAACACCATATATTTT.

This clone turned up a few times. This chain uses TRBV18 with TRBJ1-1, with D perhaps TRBD1 (5 bases). The CDR3 is made up of 15 amino acids. Per germline, CDR1 KGHSH and CDR2 LQKENI. Trimming cost V 0 bases and J 0 bases, with 8 bases left between them. CDR3 coding DNA: TGTGCCAGCTCACCACCAAGAGGGGTGAACACTGAAGCTTTCTTT. This encodes CASSPPRGVNTEAFF.

J is TRBJ1-4 and V is TRBV7-9, with 8 nucleotides matching TRBD1. Germline values: CDR1 SEHNR, CDR2 FQNEAQ (reference sequence). J lost 7 bases, V lost 3 bases, and 7 bases had no gene match. The CDR3 has 15 amino acids. The CDR3 region is CASSFGQGLREKLFF. For the CDR3, the DNA is TGTGCCAGCAGCTTTGGACAGGGTCTGCGTGAAAAACTGTTTTTT.

DNA for the CDR3: TGTGCCAGCAGTCAGCCCAGAAACTATGGCTACACCTTC. This gives the protein CASSQPRNYGYTF. The chain combines TRBV12-3 or TRBV12-4 with TRBJ1-2, with no clear D. V gave up 5 bases and J gave up 2 bases, with 9 bases separating them. The CDR3 has 13 amino acids.

V gene TRBV4-1 combines with J gene TRBJ1-5; D is ambiguous. Trimming took off 0 bases at V and 4 bases at J, with 4 bases between the two ends. Germline V gene lookup returns CDR1 MGHRA and CDR2 YSYEKL. This CDR3 contains 13 residues. CDR3 in amino acids: CASSQEWNQPQHF. The DNA of the CDR3 is TGCGCCAGCAGCCAAGAATGGAATCAGCCCCAGCATTTT.

The chain combines TRBV9 with TRBJ2-5; 12 bases are a match to TRBD2. Germline assignment: CDR1 SGDLS and CDR2 YYNGEE. There are 16 residues in the CDR3. The trim removed 4 bases at V and 4 bases at J, leaving 8 bases unmatched. CDR3 DNA sequence: TGTGCCAGCAGCTCAGGGACTAGCGGGTGGGGAGAGACCCAGTACTTC. This sequence encodes CASSSGTSGWGETQYF. The full variable domain, with the rest looked up from reference TRBV9 and TRBJ2-5, is DSGVTQTPKHLITATGQRVTLRCSPRSGDLSVYWYQQSLDQGLQFLIQYYNGEERAKGNILERFSAQQFPDLHSELNLSSLELGDSALYFCASSSGTSGWGETQYFGPGTRLLVL.

This clone occurred a few times. V gene TRBV15 combines with J gene TRBJ1-3, with D uncertain. From germline, CDR1 is LNHNV and CDR2 YYDKDF (reference sequence). V dropped 5 bases and J dropped 0 bases, with 5 bases sitting between them. CDR3 length: 13 amino acids. The CDR3 DNA is TGTGCCACCAGCGTGAACTCTGGAAACACCATATATTTT. Its translation: CATSVNSGNTIYF. Drawing the rest from reference TRBV15 and TRBJ1-3, the complete variable domain is DAMVIQNPRYQVTQFGKPVTLSCSQTLNHNVMYWYQQKSSQAPKLLFHYYDKDFNNEADTPDNFQSRRPNTSFCFLDIRSPGLGDTAMYLCATSVNSGNTIYFGEGSWLTVV.

J is TRBJ2-1 and V is TRBV6-5; D perhaps matches TRBD2 (5 bases). CDR3 length: 16 amino acids. Trimming left V 0 bases short and J 1 base short, with 10 bases between. CDR1 is MNHEY and CDR2 is SVGAGI in the germline V gene. This CDR3 reads CASSYSRVLSYNEQFF. As DNA, the CDR3 is TGTGCCAGCAGTTACTCGAGGGTATTGTCCTACAATGAGCAGTTCTTC.

The rearrangement joins TRBV19 to TRBJ1-2; 7 bases match TRBD1. CDR3 length: 14 amino acids. The junction had 9 bases not matched to a gene; V was cut back by 7 bases and J by 4 bases. Germline V gene lookup returns CDR1 LNHDA and CDR2 SQIVND (reference sequence). The CDR3 region has the DNA TGTGCCAGTACGAAGGACAGGAACATCTATGGCTACACCTTC. It yields the protein CASTKDRNIYGYTF.

The chain is built from TRBV10-3 and TRBJ1-3; no clear D. This CDR3 is 14 amino acids long. Deletions cut 0 bases from V and 4 bases from J, with 7 bases between. Germline V gene sequence: CDR1 ENHRY, CDR2 SYGVKD. The CDR3 DNA is TGTGCCATCAGTGAGTCGAACGGGGGAAACACCATATATTTT. Its protein is CAISESNGGNTIYF.

This clone has only a few counts. This chain joins TRBV7-9 and TRBJ1-2; D may be TRBD1 (6 bases). CDR3 length equals 13 residues. Germline V gene data show CDR1 as SEHNR and CDR2 as FQNEAQ (reference sequence). Trimming took off 6 bases at V and 4 bases at J, with 12 bases between the two ends. CDR3 in amino acids: CASRHRGGYGYTF. CDR3 nucleotides: TGTGCCAGCAGGCATAGGGGGGGCTATGGCTACACCTTC.

This chain joins TRBV13 and TRBJ2-1, with 9 nucleotides matching TRBD1. This CDR3 has 14 residues. V gave up 5 bases and J gave up 7 bases; unmatched junction bases: 6. Germline V gene lookup returns CDR1 PRHDT and CDR2 FYEKMQ (reference sequence). Here the CDR3 DNA reads TGTGCCAGCAGCCCAGGGACAGGGAGGAATGAGCAGTTCTTC. This sequence encodes CASSPGTGRNEQFF.

V gene TRBV28 combines with J gene TRBJ1-4, with D uncertain. Germline assignment: CDR1 MDHEN and CDR2 SYDVKM. This CDR3 contains 14 residues. Trimming shortened V by 3 bases and J by 4 bases, and 9 bases separated the two germline ends. In DNA form, the CDR3 reads TGTGCCAGCAGTTTTGGGCAGCATAATGAAAAACTGTTTTTT. Its protein product is CASSFGQHNEKLFF.